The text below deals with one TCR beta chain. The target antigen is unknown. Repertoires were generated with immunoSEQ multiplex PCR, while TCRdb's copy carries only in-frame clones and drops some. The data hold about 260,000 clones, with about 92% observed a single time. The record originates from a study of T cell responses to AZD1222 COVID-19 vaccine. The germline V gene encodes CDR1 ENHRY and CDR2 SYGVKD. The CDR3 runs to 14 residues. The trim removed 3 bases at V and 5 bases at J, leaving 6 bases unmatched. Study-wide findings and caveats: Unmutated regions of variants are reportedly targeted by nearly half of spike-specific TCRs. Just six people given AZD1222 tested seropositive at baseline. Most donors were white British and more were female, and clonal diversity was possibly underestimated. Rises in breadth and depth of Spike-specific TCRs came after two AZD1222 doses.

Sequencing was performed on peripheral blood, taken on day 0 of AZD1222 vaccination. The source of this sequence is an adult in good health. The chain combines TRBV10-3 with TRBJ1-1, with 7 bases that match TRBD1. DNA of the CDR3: TGTGCCATCAGTGAAGGAGGGGGCAAGACTGAAGCTTTCTTT. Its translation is CAISEGGGKTEAFF.